One sample yielded the 4 T cell receptor beta chains listed below, sequenced in a study of cytomegalovirus exposure and HLA in healthy donors. This PCR relied on a set of 60 Vbeta primers and 13 Jbeta primers. Profiled with immunoSEQ multiplex PCR; TCRdb holds only in-frame clones, not every one. This sample carries under 55,000 clones, around 80% of them seen once, and the ten largest clones take 8.1%. The sample consisted of PBMCs. The receptors were sampled from a man under 40 in good health and CMV-seropositive.

V gene TRBV9 combines with J gene TRBJ2-6; TRBD2 aligns across 7 bases. J was trimmed by 2 bases and V by 3 bases; bases with no gene match: 11. The CDR3 sequence is 18 residues long. Germline lookup yields CDR1 SGDLS and CDR2 YYNGEE. The CDR3 is CASSDSLGGGTGANVLTF. The CDR3 DNA reads TGTGCCAGCAGCGACTCCCTGGGGGGGGGTACTGGGGCCAACGTCCTGACTTTC.

The chain combines TRBV6-6 with TRBJ1-6, with D maybe TRBD1 (6 bases). The CDR3 sequence is 15 residues long. Germline V gene data show CDR1 as MNHNY and CDR2 as SVGAGI (reference sequence). Trimming shortened V by 5 bases and J by 5 bases, and 13 bases separated the two germline ends. The CDR3 sequence is CASSPGGRNNSPLHF. CDR3 DNA sequence: TGTGCCAGCAGTCCCGGGGGGCGGAATAATTCACCCCTCCACTTT.

This chain uses TRBV4-1 with TRBJ1-4; no definite D call. The CDR3 is 15 amino acids. The germline V gene encodes CDR1 MGHRA and CDR2 YSYEKL. V was pared by 2 bases and J by 5 bases, with 12 bases between. The CDR3 sequence: CASSQTEGKNEKLFF. The CDR3 coding sequence is TGCGCCAGCAGCCAAACGGAGGGAAAGAATGAAAAACTGTTTTTT.

The chain carries TRBV11-2 and TRBJ2-5; D uncertain. Trimming pared 0 bases from V and 5 bases from J, leaving 13 bases between. Germline V gene data show CDR1 as SGHAT and CDR2 as FQNNGV. CDR3 length: 15 residues. The CDR3 DNA reads as TGTGCCAGCAGCTTAGATTTTGCTAATCGGGAGACCCAGTACTTC. It yields the protein CASSLDFANRETQYF.